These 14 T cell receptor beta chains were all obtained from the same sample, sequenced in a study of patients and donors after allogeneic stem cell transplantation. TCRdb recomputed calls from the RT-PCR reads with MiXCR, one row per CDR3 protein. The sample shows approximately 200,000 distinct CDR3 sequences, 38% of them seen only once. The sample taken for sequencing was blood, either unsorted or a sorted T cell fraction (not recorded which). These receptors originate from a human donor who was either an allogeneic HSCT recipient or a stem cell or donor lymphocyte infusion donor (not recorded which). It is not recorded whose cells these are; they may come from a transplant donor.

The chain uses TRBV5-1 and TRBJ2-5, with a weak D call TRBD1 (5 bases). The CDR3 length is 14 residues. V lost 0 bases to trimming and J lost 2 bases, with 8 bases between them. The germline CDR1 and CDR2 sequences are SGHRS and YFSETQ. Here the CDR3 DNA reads TGCGCCAGCAGCTTGGAGACAGTACAAGAGACCCAGTACTTC. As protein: CASSLETVQETQYF.

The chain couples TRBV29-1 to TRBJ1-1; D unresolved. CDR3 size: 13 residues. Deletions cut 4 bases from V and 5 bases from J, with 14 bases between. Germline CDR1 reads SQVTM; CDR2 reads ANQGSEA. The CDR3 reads CSVVGPLRTEAFF. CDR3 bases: TGCAGCGTTGTTGGGCCCCTCCGGACTGAAGCTTTCTTT.

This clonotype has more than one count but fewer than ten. The CDR3 reads CASSLKMGSPLHF. The CDR3 nucleotides read TGTGCCAGCAGTTTAAAGATGGGTTCACCCCTCCACTTT. This sequence joins TRBV12-3 or TRBV12-4 and TRBJ1-6; D is unresolved. This CDR3 contains 13 residues. V lost 2 bases to trimming and J lost 9 bases, with 8 bases between them.

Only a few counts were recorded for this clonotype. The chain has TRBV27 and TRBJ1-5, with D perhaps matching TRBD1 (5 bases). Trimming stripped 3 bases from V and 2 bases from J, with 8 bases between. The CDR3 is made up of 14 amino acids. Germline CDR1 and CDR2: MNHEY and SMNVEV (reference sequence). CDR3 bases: TGTGCCAGCAGTTTGAGCAGGGGCAATCAGCCCCAGCATTTT. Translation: CASSLSRGNQPQHF.

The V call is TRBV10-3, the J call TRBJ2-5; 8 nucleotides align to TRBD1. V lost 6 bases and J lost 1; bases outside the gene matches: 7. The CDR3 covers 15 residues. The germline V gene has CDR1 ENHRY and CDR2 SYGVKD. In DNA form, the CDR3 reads TGTGCCATCAGATCGGACAGGGCTGGCCAAGAGACCCAGTACTTC. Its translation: CAIRSDRAGQETQYF.

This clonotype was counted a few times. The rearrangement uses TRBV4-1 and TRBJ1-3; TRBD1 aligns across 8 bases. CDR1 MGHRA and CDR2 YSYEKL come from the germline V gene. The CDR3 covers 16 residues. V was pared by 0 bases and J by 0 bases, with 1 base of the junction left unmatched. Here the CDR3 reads CASSQEDRGSGNTIYF. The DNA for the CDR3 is TGCGCCAGCAGCCAAGAAGACAGGGGCTCTGGAAACACCATATATTTT.

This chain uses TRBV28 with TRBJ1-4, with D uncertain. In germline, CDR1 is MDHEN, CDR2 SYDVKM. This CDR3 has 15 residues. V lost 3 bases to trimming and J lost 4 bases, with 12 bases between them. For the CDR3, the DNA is TGTGCCAGCAGTTTCTGGAACGGCCTTAATGAAAAACTGTTTTTT. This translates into CASSFWNGLNEKLFF.

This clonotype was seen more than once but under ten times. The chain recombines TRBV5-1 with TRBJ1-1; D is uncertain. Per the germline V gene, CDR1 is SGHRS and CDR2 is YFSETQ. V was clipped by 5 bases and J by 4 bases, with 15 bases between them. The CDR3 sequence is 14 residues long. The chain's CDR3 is CASSSNNQVTEAFF. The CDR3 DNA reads TGCGCCAGCAGTTCGAACAACCAGGTCACTGAAGCTTTCTTT.

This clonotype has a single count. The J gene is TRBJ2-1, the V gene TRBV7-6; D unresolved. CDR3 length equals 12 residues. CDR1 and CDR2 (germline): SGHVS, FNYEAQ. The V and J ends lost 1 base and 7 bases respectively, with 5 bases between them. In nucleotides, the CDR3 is TGTGCCAGCAGCTTAGGGATGAATGAGCAGTTCTTC. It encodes CASSLGMNEQFF.

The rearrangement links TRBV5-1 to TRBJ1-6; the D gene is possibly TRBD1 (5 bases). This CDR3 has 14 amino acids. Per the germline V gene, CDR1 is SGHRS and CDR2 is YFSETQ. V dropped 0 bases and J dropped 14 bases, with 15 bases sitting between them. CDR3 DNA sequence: TGCGCCAGCAGCTTGGCCGGGGCGCCGGAATCCCTCCACTTT. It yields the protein CASSLAGAPESLHF.

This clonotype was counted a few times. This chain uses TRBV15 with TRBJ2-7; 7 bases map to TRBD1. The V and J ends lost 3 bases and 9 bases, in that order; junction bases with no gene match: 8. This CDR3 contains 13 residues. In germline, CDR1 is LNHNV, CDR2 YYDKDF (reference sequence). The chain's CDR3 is CATSSHRGWGQYF. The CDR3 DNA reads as TGTGCCACCAGCAGCCACAGGGGCTGGGGGCAGTACTTC.

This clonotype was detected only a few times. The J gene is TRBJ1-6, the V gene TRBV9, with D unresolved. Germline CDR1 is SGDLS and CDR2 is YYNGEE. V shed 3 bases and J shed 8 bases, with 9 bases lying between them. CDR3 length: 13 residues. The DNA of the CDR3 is TGTGCCAGCAGCGGGGTTGCGGATTCACCCCTCCACTTT. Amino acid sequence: CASSGVADSPLHF.

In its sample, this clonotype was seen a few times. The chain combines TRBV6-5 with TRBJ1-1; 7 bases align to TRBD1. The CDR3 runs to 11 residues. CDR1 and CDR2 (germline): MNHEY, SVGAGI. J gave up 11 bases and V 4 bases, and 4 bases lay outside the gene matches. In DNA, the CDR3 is TGTGCCAGCAGTTTAGGGGGCTTTGCTTTCTTT. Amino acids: CASSLGGFAFF.

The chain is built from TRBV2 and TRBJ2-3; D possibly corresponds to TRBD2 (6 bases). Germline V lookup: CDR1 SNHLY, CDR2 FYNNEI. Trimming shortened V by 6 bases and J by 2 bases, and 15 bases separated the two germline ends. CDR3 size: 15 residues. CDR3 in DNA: TGTGCCAGCAGCCGGCGGGGAGGTAACACAGATACGCAGTATTTT. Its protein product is CASSRRGGNTDTQYF.